These 7 T cell receptor beta chains came from one sample sequenced in a study of read filtering for tumor transcriptome and immune sequencing. This library used roughly 400 ng RNA and molecular barcoded adaptors spanning alpha/delta and beta/gamma chains. Using its own MiXCR run on the reads, TCRdb lists one record per CDR3 protein. The sample consists of about 39,000 distinct CDR3 sequences, roughly an eighth of them appearing once. Sequencing used a population of CD138-negative cells sorted from bone marrow. Source of these receptors: a donor at least 40 years old with multiple myeloma.

This clonotype was observed a few times. Possible read error: a much larger clone is one base away. This likely comes from a read error, as the CDR3 has no conserved phenylalanine or tryptophan at its end. The rearrangement links TRBV27 to TRBJ2-6; D gene uncertain. CDR3 length equals 12 residues. The germline V gene encodes CDR1 MNHEY and CDR2 SMNVEV (reference sequence). The ends were cut back, 10 bases at V and 2 bases at J, with 6 bases in the middle. The CDR3 coding sequence is TGTGCCACCACTACTGGGGCCAACGTCCTGACTTCC. As protein: CATTTGANVLTS.

This clonotype was seen repeatedly, ten times or more. The rearrangement uses TRBV5-1 and TRBJ2-1; D might be TRBD2 (6 bases). CDR1 is SGHRS, CDR2 YFSETQ, per germline. The ends were cut back, 1 base at V and 6 bases at J, with 17 bases in the middle. The CDR3 contains 16 residues. DNA for the CDR3: TGCGCCAGCAGCTTGCGGTGGGCTAGCGAGAGCAATGAGCAGTTCTTC. Protein: CASSLRWASESNEQFF.

This clonotype appeared many times. The junction and the germline gene differ at one end; a read error may be behind it. This chain uses TRBV11-2 with TRBJ2-5; D call uncertain. The germline gives CDR1 SGHAT, CDR2 FQNNGV. The CDR3 has 12 residues. The CDR3 here is CASSVELGTQYF. DNA of the CDR3: TGTGCCAGCAGCGTAGAACTCGGAACCCAGTACTTC.

The sample holds many counts of this clonotype. The J gene is TRBJ1-1, the V gene TRBV14; 8 nucleotides match TRBD1. Germline V gene lookup returns CDR1 SGHDN and CDR2 FVKESK. V was clipped by 5 bases and J by 1 base; unmatched bases: 12. The CDR3 contains 17 residues. CDR3 bases: TGTGCCAGCAGCACGCGACAGGGGCGGCTTCAGAACACTGAAGCTTTCTTT. This sequence encodes CASSTRQGRLQNTEAFF.

This clonotype was seen more than once but under ten times. V gene TRBV12-3 or TRBV12-4 combines with J gene TRBJ2-1; TRBD1 matches at 8 bases. CDR3 length: 13 amino acids. V gave up 7 bases and J gave up 10 bases; unmatched junction bases: 9. The DNA of the CDR3 is TGTGCCAGCATCCCGGGACAGGTAGGGGAGCAGTTCTTC. Encoded protein: CASIPGQVGEQFF.

This clonotype was seen repeatedly, ten times or more. The chain carries TRBV20-1 and TRBJ1-5, with 10 positions matching TRBD1. CDR3 length: 15 residues. Germline trimming cut 3 bases from V and 6 bases from J; bases unmatched to any gene: 8. CDR1 is DFQATT and CDR2 is SNEGSKA in the germline V gene (reference sequence). CDR3 protein: CSASTGTGVFQPQHF. In DNA form, the CDR3 reads TGCAGTGCTAGCACGGGGACAGGGGTCTTTCAGCCCCAGCATTTT.

A word on this clonotype: A single base separates this from a much larger clone, so it may be a read error. The chain uses TRBV7-9 and TRBJ1-1; D is undetermined. The V end was cut by 5 bases, the J end by 0 bases, with 13 bases between. CDR1 and CDR2 (germline): SEHNR, FQNEAQ (reference sequence). The CDR3 is 15 residues long. Written as DNA, the CDR3 is TGTGCCAGCAGCATCGGATGGGGTCTGAACACTGAAGCTTTCTTT. It specifies CASSIGWGLNTEAFF.